This T cell receptor (beta chain) was sequenced during a study of cytomegalovirus exposure and HLA in healthy donors. Germline V gene lookup returns CDR1 GTSNPN and CDR2 SVGIG (reference sequence). This CDR3 spans 14 amino acids. Trimming took off 1 base at V and 7 bases at J, with 14 bases between the two ends. As to this clone: Its specificity is unknown.

A multiplex PCR was run with 60 Vbeta primers and 13 Jbeta primers. Sequencing was performed with immunoSEQ multiplex PCR; in TCRdb, only in-frame clones are kept and a portion is missing. The profile shows under 200,000 clones, less than 90% of them singletons. Study conclusions and caveats: Later work found most CMV-associated TCR beta chains apparently HLA-restricted. The productive fraction for most TCR beta V segments was about 87% or about 30% in an earlier analysis. TCR beta chain V- and J-gene trimming was linked, in a later analysis, to a missense variant in DCLRE1C.

Sample: PBMCs. V and J are TRBV30 and TRBJ1-5; perhaps TRBD1 as D (6 bases). This TCR came from a man aged 25 to 45 in good health and CMV-seronegative. This chain's CDR3 is CAWSGRGGRQPQHF. The CDR3 nucleotides are TGTGCCTGGAGTGGACGCGGGGGCAGGCAGCCCCAGCATTTT.